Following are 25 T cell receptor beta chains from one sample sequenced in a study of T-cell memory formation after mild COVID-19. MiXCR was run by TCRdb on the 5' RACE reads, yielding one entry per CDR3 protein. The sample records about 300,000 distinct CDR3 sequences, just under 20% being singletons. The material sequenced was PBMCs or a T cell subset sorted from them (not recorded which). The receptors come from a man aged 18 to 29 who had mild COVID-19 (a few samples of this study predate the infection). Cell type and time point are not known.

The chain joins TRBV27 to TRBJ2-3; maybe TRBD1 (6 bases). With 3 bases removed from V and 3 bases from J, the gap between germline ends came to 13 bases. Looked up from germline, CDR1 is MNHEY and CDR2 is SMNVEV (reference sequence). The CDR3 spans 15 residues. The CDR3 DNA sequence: TGTGCCAGCAGTTTTACAGGGTTTAAGACAGATACGCAGTATTTT. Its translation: CASSFTGFKTDTQYF.

The CDR3: CASSETRGGAYRTDTQYF. The DNA for the CDR3 is TGTGCCAGCAGTGAAACTCGCGGGGGGGCATACCGCACAGATACGCAGTATTTT. The genes are TRBV2 and TRBJ2-3, with 9 bases that match TRBD2. Germline CDR1 is SNHLY and CDR2 is FYNNEI. This CDR3 comprises 18 residues. J gave up 1 base and V 2 bases, and 10 bases lay outside the gene matches.

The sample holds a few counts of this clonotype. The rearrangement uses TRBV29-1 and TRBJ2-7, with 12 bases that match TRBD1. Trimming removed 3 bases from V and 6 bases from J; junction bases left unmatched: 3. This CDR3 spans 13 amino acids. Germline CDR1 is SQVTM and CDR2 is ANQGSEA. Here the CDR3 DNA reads TGCAGCGTTGAGGGGACAGGGGGCGGCGAGCAGTACTTC. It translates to CSVEGTGGGEQYF.

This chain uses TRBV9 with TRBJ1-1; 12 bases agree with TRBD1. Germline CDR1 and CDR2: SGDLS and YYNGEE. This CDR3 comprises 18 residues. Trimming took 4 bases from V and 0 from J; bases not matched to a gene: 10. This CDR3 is CASSFRPGTGGMNTEAFF. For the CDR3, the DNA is TGTGCCAGCAGCTTCCGTCCCGGGACAGGGGGCATGAACACTGAAGCTTTCTTT. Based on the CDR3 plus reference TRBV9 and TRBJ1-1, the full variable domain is DSGVTQTPKHLITATGQRVTLRCSPRSGDLSVYWYQQSLDQGLQFLIQYYNGEERAKGNILERFSAQQFPDLHSELNLSSLELGDSALYFCASSFRPGTGGMNTEAFFGQGTRLTVV.

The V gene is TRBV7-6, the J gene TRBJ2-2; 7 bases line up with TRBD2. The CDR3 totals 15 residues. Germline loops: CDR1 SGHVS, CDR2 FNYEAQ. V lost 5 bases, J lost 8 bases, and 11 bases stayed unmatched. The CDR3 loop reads CASSGAGVPMGELFF. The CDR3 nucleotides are TGTGCCAGCAGCGGCGCGGGGGTCCCCATGGGGGAGCTGTTTTTT. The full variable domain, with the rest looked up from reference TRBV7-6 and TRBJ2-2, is GAGVSQSPRYKVTKRGQDVALRCDPISGHVSLYWYRQALGQGPEFLTYFNYEAQQDKSGLPNDRFSAERPEGSISTLTIQRTEQRDSAMYRCASSGAGVPMGELFFGEGSRLTVL.

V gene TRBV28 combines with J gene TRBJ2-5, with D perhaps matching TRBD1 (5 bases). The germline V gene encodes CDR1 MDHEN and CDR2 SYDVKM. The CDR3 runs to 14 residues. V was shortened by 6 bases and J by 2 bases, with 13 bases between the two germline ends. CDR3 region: CASRSQGQQETQYF. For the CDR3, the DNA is TGTGCCAGCAGATCGCAGGGCCAGCAAGAGACCCAGTACTTC. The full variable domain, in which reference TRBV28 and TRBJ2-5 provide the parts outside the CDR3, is DVKVTQSSRYLVKRTGEKVFLECVQDMDHENMFWYRQDPGLGLRLIYFSYDVKMKEKGDIPEGYSVSREKKERFSLILESASTNQTSMYLCASRSQGQQETQYFGPGTRLLVL.

The DNA for the CDR3 is TGTGCCAGCAATACGTGGGTGGGGACTGAAGCTTTCTTT. This sequence encodes CASNTWVGTEAFF. The gene calls are TRBV6-2 or TRBV6-3 and TRBJ1-1; the D is unclear. Looked up from germline, CDR1 is MNHEY and CDR2 is SVGEGT. Trimming took 7 bases from V and 5 from J, leaving 14 bases between them. The CDR3 runs to 13 residues.

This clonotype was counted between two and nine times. Written as DNA, the CDR3 is TGTGCCAGCAGCTTCTGGGGCTATGAGCAGTTCTTC. Translated, it gives CASSFWGYEQFF. The chain combines TRBV7-8 with TRBJ2-1, with D perhaps TRBD1 (5 bases). Trimming took 3 bases from V and 8 from J, leaving 8 bases between them. From germline, CDR1 is SGHVS and CDR2 FQNEAQ. This CDR3 has 12 residues.

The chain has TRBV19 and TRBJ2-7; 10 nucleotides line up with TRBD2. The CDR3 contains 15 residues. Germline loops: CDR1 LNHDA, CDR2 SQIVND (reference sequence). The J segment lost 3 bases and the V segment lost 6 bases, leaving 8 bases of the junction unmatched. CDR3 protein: CASSEAGGPFYEQYV. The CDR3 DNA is TGTGCCAGTAGCGAAGCGGGGGGGCCGTTCTACGAGCAGTACGTC.

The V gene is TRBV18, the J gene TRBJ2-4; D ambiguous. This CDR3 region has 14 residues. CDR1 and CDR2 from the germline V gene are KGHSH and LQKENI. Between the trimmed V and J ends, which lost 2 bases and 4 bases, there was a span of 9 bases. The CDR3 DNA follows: TGTGCCAGCTCACCATCCGAGGAAAAAAACATTCAGTACTTC. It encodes CASSPSEEKNIQYF.

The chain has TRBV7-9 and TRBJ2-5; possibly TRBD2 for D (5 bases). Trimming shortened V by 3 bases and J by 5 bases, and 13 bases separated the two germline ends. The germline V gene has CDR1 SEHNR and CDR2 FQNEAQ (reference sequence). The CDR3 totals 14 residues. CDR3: CASSFPGFSETQYF. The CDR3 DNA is TGTGCCAGCAGCTTCCCGGGGTTCAGCGAGACCCAGTACTTC.

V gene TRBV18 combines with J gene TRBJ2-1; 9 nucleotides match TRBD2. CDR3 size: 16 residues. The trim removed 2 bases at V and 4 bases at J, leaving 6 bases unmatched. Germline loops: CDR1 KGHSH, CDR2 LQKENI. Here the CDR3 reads CASSPAAGGYYNEQFF. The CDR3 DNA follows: TGTGCCAGCTCACCAGCAGCGGGGGGATATTACAATGAGCAGTTCTTC.

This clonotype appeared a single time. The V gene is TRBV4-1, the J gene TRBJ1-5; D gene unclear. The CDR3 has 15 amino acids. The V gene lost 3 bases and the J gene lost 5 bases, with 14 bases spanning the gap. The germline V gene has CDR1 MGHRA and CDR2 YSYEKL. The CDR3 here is CASSQRSVPDQPQHF. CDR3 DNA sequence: TGCGCCAGCAGCCAGCGTTCAGTTCCCGATCAGCCCCAGCATTTT.

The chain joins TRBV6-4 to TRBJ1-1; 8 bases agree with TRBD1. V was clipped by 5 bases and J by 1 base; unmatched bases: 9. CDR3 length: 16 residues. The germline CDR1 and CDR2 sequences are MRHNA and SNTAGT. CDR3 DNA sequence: TGTGCCAGCAGTCCGTCCCGGACAGGGTCGAACACTGAAGCTTTCTTT. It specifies CASSPSRTGSNTEAFF.

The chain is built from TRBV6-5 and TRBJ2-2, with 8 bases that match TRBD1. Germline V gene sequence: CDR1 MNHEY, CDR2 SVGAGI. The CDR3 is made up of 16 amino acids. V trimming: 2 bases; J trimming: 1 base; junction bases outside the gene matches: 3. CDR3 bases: TGTGCCAGCAGTTACCTCGGGACAGGGAACACCGGGGAGCTGTTTTTT. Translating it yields CASSYLGTGNTGELFF.

The CDR3 loop reads CASSPRLVSYEQYF. DNA of the CDR3: TGCGCCAGCAGCCCCAGACTGGTCTCCTACGAGCAGTACTTC. This chain connects TRBV4-3 to TRBJ2-7; D is ambiguous. Germline values: CDR1 LGHNA, CDR2 YSLEER. CDR3 length: 14 residues. The V gene lost 4 bases and the J gene lost 0 bases, with 10 bases spanning the gap.

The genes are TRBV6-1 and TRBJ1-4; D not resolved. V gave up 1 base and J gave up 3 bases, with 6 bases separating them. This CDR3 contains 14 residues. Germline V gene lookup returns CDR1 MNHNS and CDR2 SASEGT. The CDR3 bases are TGTGCCAGCAGTGAAGAGCCCTCTAATGAAAAACTGTTTTTT. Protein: CASSEEPSNEKLFF.

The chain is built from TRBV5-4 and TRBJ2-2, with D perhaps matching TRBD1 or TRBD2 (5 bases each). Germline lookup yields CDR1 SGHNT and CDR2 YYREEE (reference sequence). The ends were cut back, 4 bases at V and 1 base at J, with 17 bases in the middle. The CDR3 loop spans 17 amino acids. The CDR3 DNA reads TGTGCCAGCAGCCGTGGTGGGGTTGGGGGGAACACCGGGGAGCTGTTTTTT. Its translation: CASSRGGVGGNTGELFF.

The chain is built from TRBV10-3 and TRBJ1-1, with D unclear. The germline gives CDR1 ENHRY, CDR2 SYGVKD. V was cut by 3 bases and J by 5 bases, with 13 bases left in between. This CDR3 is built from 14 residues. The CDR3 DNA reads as TGTGCCATCAGTGATCCTAATGACCCAACTGAAGCTTTCTTT. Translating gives CAISDPNDPTEAFF.

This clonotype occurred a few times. In DNA form, the CDR3 reads TGCGCCACCGGGGACAGGGGGTCTGGCGAGCAGTACTTC. Protein sequence: CATGDRGSGEQYF. This rearrangement joins TRBV10-1 to TRBJ2-7; 11 bases line up with TRBD1. The V segment lost 10 bases and the J segment 6 bases; nucleotides outside the gene matches: 8. The CDR3 is 13 residues long. CDR1 is WNHNN and CDR2 is SYGVQD in the germline V gene (reference sequence).

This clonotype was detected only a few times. The CDR3 spells CASSFTQNQPQHF. DNA for the CDR3: TGTGCCAGCAGCTTTACCCAAAATCAGCCCCAGCATTTT. The chain carries TRBV11-2 and TRBJ1-5; D is ambiguous. The CDR3 extends over 13 amino acids. The ends were cut back, 3 bases at V and 4 bases at J, with 7 bases in the middle. Germline loops: CDR1 SGHAT, CDR2 FQNNGV.

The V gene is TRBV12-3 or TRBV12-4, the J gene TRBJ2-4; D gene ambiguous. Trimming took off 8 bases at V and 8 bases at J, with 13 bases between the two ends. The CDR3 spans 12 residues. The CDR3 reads CASAEYNDIQYF. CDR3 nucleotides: TGTGCCAGCGCGGAGTATAATGACATTCAGTACTTC.

CDR3 sequence: CASRGSQTDYGYTF. In DNA, the CDR3 is TGCGCCAGCAGGGGTTCCCAGACGGACTATGGCTACACCTTC. The chain recombines TRBV5-1 with TRBJ1-2; D uncertain. V was cut by 5 bases and J by 3 bases, with 14 bases left in between. The germline CDR1 and CDR2 sequences are SGHRS and YFSETQ. This CDR3 is built from 14 residues.

The CDR3 here is CASSAPLKQFF. CDR3 DNA: TGTGCCAGCAGTGCTCCATTGAAGCAGTTCTTC. This sequence joins TRBV6-2 or TRBV6-3 and TRBJ2-1; D call uncertain. The germline V gene encodes CDR1 MNHEY and CDR2 SVGEGT. The CDR3 contains 11 residues. Trimming pared 5 bases from V and 11 bases from J, leaving 10 bases between.

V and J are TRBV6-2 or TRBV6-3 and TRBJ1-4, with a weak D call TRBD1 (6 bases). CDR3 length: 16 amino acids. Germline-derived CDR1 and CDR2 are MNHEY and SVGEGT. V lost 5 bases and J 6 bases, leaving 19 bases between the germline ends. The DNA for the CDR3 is TGTGCCAGCAGTCAACGCCCGGGGGCCCGGGATGAAAAACTGTTTTTT. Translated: CASSQRPGARDEKLFF.